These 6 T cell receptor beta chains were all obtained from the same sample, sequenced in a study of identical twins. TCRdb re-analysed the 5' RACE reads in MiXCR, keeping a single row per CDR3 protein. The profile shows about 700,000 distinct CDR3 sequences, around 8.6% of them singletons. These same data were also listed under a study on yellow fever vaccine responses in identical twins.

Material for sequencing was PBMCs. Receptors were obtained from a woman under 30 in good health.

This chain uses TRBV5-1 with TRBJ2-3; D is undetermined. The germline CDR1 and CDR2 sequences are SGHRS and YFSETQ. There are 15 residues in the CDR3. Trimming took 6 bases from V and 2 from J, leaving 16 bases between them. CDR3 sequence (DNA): TGCGCCAGCAACCCGGGTGTGGGTACCACAGATACGCAGTATTTT. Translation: CASNPGVGTTDTQYF. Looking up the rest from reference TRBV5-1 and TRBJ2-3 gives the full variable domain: KAGVTQTPRYLIKTRGQQVTLSCSPISGHRSVSWYQQTPGQGLQFLFEYFSETQRNKGNFPGRFSGRQFSNSRSEMNVSTLELGDSALYLCASNPGVGTTDTQYFGPGTRLTVL.

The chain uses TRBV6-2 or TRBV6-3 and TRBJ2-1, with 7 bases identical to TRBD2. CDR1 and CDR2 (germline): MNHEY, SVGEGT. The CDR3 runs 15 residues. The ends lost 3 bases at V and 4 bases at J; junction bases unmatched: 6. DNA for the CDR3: TGTGCCAGCAGTTATTCTAGCGGACGATACAATGAGCAGTTCTTC. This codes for CASSYSSGRYNEQFF.

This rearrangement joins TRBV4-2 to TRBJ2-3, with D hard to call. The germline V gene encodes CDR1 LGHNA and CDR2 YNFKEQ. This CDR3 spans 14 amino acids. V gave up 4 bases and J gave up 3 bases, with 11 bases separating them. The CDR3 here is CASSPNAETDTQYF. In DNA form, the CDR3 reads TGTGCCAGCAGCCCCAATGCAGAAACAGATACGCAGTATTTT.

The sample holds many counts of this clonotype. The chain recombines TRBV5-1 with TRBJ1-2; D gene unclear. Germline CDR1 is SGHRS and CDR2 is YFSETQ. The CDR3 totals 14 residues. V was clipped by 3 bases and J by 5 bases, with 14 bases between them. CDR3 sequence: CASSSETPPYGYTF. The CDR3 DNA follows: TGCGCCAGCAGCTCGGAGACACCGCCGTATGGCTACACCTTC.

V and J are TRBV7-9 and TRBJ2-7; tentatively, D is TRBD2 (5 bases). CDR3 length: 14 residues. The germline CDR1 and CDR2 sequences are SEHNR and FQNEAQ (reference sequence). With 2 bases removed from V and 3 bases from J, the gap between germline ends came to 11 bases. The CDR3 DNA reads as TGTGCCAGCAGCTTACGGGATTTAGTCTACGAGCAGTACTTC. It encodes CASSLRDLVYEQYF.

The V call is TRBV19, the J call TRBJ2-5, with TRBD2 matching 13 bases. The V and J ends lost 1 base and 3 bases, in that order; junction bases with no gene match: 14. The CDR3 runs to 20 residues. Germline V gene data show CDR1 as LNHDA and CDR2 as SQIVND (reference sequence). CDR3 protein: CASSIVPGTSGDLRKETQYF. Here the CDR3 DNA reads TGTGCCAGTAGTATAGTCCCCGGGACTAGCGGGGATTTAAGGAAAGAGACCCAGTACTTC.